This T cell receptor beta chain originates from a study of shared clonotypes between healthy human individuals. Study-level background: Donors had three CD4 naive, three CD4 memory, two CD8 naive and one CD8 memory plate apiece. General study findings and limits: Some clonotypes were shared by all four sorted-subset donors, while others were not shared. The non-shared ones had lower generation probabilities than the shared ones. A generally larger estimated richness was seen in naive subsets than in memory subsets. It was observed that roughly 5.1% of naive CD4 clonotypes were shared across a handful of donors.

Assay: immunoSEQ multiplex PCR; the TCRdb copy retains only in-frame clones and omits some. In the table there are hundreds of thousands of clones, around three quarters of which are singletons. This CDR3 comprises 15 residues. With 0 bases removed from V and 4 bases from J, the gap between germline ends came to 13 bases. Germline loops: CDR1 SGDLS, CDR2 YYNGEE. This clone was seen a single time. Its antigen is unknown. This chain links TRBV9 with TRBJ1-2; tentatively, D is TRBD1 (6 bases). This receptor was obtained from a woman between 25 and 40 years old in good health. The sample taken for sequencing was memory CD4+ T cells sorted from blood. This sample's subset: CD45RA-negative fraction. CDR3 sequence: CASSVAEGVPYGYTF. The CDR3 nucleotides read TGTGCCAGCAGCGTAGCTGAGGGGGTACCCTATGGCTACACCTTC.